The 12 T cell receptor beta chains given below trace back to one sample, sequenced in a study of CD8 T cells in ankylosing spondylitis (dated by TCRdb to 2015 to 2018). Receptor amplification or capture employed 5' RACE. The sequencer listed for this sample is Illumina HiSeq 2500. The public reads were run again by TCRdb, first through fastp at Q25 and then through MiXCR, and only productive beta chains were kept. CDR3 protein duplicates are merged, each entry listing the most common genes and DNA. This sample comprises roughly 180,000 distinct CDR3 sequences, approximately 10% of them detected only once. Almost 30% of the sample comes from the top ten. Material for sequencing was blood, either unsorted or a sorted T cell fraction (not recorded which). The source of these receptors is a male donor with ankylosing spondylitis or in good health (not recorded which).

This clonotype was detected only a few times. The CDR3 here is CSVGHSYEQYF. CDR3 DNA: TGCAGCGTTGGCCACTCCTACGAGCAGTACTTC. The chain employs TRBV29-1 and TRBJ2-7; D ambiguous. Per germline, CDR1 SQVTM and CDR2 ANQGSEA. Trimming removed 4 bases at V and 0 bases at J, with 4 bases between. The CDR3 runs to 11 residues.

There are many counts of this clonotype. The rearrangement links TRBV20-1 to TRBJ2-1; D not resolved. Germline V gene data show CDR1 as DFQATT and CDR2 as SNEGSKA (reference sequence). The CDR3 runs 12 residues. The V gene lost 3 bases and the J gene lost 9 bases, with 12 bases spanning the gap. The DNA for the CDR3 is TGCAGTGCTAGGTCAGTCGCGGCTGAGCAGTTCTTC. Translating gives CSARSVAAEQFF.

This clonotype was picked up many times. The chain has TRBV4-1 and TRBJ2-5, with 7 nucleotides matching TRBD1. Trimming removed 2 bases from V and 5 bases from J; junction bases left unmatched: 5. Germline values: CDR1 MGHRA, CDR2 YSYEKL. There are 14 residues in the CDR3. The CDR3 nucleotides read TGCGCCAGCAGCCAAACAGGGGCTCGTGAGACCCAGTACTTC. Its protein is CASSQTGARETQYF.

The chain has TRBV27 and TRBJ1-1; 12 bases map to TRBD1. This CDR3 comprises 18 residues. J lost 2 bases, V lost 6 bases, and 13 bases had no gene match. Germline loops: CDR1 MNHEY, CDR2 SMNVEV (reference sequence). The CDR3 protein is CASSLGWGQGAPNTEAFF. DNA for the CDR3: TGTGCCAGCAGCCTAGGGTGGGGACAGGGGGCCCCAAACACTGAAGCTTTCTTT.

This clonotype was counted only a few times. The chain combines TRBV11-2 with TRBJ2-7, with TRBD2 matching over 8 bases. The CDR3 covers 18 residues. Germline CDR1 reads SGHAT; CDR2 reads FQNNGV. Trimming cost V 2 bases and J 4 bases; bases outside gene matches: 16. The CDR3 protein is CASSLNSAGVSSRYEQYF. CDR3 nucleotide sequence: TGTGCCAGCAGCTTAAATTCAGCGGGGGTGTCATCTCGGTACGAGCAGTACTTC. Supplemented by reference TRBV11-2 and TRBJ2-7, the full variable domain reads EAGVAQSPRYKIIEKRQSVAFWCNPISGHATLYWYQQILGQGPKLLIQFQNNGVVDDSQLPKDRFSAERLKGVDSTLKIQPAKLEDSAVYLCASSLNSAGVSSRYEQYFGPGTRLTVT.

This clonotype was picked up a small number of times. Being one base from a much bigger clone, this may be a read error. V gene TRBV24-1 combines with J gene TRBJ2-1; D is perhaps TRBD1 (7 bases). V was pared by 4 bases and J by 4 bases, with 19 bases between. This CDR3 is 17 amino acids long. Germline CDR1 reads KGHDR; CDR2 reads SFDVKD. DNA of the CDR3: TGTGCCACCAGTGACTCCGGGCAGGGGGGCGCTTACAATGAGCAGTTCTTC. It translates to CATSDSGQGGAYNEQFF.

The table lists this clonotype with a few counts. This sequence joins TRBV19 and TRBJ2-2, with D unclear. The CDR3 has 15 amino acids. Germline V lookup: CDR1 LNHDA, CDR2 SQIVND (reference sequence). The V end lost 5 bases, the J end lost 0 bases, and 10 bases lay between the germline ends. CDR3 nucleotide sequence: TGTGCCAGTAGTGGAACAGCTACGAACACCGGGGAGCTGTTTTTT. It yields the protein CASSGTATNTGELFF.

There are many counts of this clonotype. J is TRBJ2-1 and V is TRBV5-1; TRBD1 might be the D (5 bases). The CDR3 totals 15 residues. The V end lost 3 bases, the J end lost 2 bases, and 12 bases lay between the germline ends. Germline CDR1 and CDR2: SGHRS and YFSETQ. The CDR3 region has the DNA TGCGCCAGCAGCTCAGGGTCCGACCCCTACAATGAGCAGTTCTTC. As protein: CASSSGSDPYNEQFF. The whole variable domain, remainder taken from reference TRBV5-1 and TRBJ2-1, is KAGVTQTPRYLIKTRGQQVTLSCSPISGHRSVSWYQQTPGQGLQFLFEYFSETQRNKGNFPGRFSGRQFSNSRSEMNVSTLELGDSALYLCASSSGSDPYNEQFFGPGTRLTVL.

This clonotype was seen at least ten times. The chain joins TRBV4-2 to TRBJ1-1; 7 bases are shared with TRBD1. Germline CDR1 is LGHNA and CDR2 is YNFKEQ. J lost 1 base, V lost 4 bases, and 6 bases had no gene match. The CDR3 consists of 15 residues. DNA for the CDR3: TGTGCCAGCAGCCCATCGGGACAGACGAACACTGAAGCTTTCTTT. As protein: CASSPSGQTNTEAFF.

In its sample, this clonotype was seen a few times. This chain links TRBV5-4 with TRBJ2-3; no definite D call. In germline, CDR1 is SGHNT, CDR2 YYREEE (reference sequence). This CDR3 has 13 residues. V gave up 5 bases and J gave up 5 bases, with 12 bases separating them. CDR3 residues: CASSSDLGDTQYF. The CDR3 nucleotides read TGTGCCAGCAGTTCGGACCTGGGAGATACGCAGTATTTT. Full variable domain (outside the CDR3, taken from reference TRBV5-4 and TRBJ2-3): ETGVTQSPTHLIKTRGQQVTLRCSSQSGHNTVSWYQQALGQGPQFIFQYYREEENGRGNFPPRFSGLQFPNYSSELNVNALELDDSALYLCASSSDLGDTQYFGPGTRLTVL.

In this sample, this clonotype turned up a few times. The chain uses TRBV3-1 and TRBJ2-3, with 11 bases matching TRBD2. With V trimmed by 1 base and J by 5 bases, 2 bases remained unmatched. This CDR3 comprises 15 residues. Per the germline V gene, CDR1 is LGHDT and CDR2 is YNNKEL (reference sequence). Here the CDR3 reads CASSQVLAGEDTQYF. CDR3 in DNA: TGTGCCAGCAGCCAAGTACTAGCGGGGGAAGATACGCAGTATTTT.

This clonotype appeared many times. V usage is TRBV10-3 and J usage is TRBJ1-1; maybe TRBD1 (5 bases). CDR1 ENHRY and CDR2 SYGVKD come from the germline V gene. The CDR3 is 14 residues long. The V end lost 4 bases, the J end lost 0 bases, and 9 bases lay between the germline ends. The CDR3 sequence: CAISVAGLNTEAFF. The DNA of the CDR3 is TGTGCCATCAGTGTGGCAGGGTTGAACACTGAAGCTTTCTTT.